The present T cell receptor (beta chain) was sequenced within a study of blood T cell repertoires in COVID-19. The wider study: Specimens from acute and convalescent COVID-19 originated in the United States, Italy and Spain. T cells, B-cell-depleted T cells, or PBMCs supplied cDNA or gDNA.

As originally analysed: How many nucleated cells were present was estimated from reference gene primer amplification. TCRdb's copy holds only in-frame clones and misses some; the assay was immunoSEQ multiplex PCR. From that table come the V and J calls and clone size; the DNA was used to work out D and trimming. The data show some 130,000 clones, roughly four fifths seen once. This CDR3 has 16 amino acids. Germline-derived CDR1 and CDR2 are LGHNA and YSLEER. Trimming removed 0 bases from V and 2 bases from J; junction bases left unmatched: 6. The sequenced sample consisted of peripheral blood. The V and J genes are TRBV4-3 and TRBJ2-5, with 7 bases lining up with TRBD1. The sequence was obtained from a man between 35 and 55 years old with active or convalescent COVID-19. CDR3 coding DNA: TGCGCCAGCAGCCAAGAGGGACAGACATCTCAAGAGACCCAGTACTTC. Translation: CASSQEGQTSQETQYF.